This TCR beta chain emerged from a study of beta chain features in type 1 diabetes. General study findings and limits: Shortening of TCRB CDR3s, moderate but significant, appeared in all four CD4+ subsets of Type 1 diabetes patients.

This clone was counted between two and nine times. The antigen is not known. By way of CD45RO/CCR7/CD25/CD127/CD95/CD27, the CD4+ regulatory, stem cell-like memory, central memory and naive cells were sorted. Sorted populations were all over 95% pure. The ends were cut back, 2 bases at V and 2 bases at J, with 7 bases in the middle. CDR1 and CDR2 from the germline V gene are MNHEY and SVGAGI. The CDR3 covers 13 residues. Every isolated RNA sample was fully reverse transcribed, so sequencing captured expressed TCRB transcripts. There were about 3.6 million reads on average in the naive, central memory and regulatory T cell samples. TCRdb keeps only in-frame clones here, not all; method: immunoSEQ multiplex PCR. The top ten clones hold around 0.017% of a sample with a few hundred thousand clones, about a tenth of them seen once.

The sample taken for sequencing was naive CD4+ T cells from blood. This clonotype was obtained from a man aged 30 to 45 with type 1 diabetes. The rearrangement joins TRBV6-5 to TRBJ2-7; D is undetermined. The CDR3 DNA follows: TGTGCCAGCAGTTACGCGTATACCTACGAGCAGTACTTC. This encodes CASSYAYTYEQYF.